Each of the 27 T cell receptor beta chains below was sequenced from the same sample in a study of CD8 T cells in ankylosing spondylitis (TCRdb year 2017). Library preparation was by 5' RACE. The instrument was an Illumina HiSeq 2500. TCRdb's own reprocessing of the public reads used fastp at Q25 and MiXCR and kept productive beta chains. Each record represents a unique CDR3 protein, reported with the most common genes and DNA among its rows. This sample holds 240,000 or so distinct CDR3 sequences; approximately 11% were observed only once. Jointly, the top ten make up roughly 6.8% of the sample. The sequenced sample was blood, either unsorted or a sorted T cell fraction (not recorded which). The receptor source for this set is a male donor with ankylosing spondylitis or in good health (not recorded which).

This clonotype was seen ten or more times. CDR3 loop: CASSPLETGELFF. As DNA, the CDR3 is TGTGCCAGCAGTCCGCTAGAAACCGGGGAGCTGTTTTTT. J is TRBJ2-2 and V is TRBV6-1; D gene ambiguous. The CDR3 length is 13 residues. V lost 5 bases, J lost 5 bases, and 9 bases lay in between. Germline CDR1 is MNHNS and CDR2 is SASEGT.

At least ten counts were recorded for this clonotype. The chain is built from TRBV5-5 and TRBJ1-5, with 8 bases identical to TRBD1. The CDR3 totals 14 residues. Unmatched junction bases numbered 5, after V lost 4 bases and J lost 5 bases. CDR1 and CDR2 (germline): SGHKS, YYEKEE (reference sequence). The CDR3 loop reads CASSPDRDYQPQHF. The CDR3 coding sequence is TGTGCCAGCAGCCCGGACAGGGATTATCAGCCCCAGCATTTT.

This clonotype was seen ten or more times. The chain has TRBV9 and TRBJ2-7; 8 bases agree with TRBD1. CDR1 and CDR2 (germline): SGDLS, YYNGEE. This CDR3 is built from 14 residues. V shed 0 bases and J 3 bases; nucleotides not matched to a gene: 2. In DNA form, the CDR3 reads TGTGCCAGCAGCGTAGAGGGACAGGACTACGAGCAGTACTTC. This sequence encodes CASSVEGQDYEQYF.

The table lists this clonotype with many counts. The V call is TRBV6-2 or TRBV6-3, the J call TRBJ1-1; D possibly corresponds to TRBD1 (5 bases). Germline CDR1 MNHEY, CDR2 SVGEGT. With 8 bases removed from V and 5 bases from J, the gap between germline ends came to 18 bases. CDR3 length: 14 residues. This CDR3 reads CASSLGGVGTEAFF. CDR3 sequence (DNA): TGTGCCAGCTCCCTCGGGGGAGTGGGGACTGAAGCTTTCTTT.

This clonotype was picked up a small number of times. The chain carries TRBV11-2 and TRBJ2-4; 11 nucleotides line up with TRBD2. Germline-derived CDR1 and CDR2 are SGHAT and FQNNGV. The CDR3 contains 13 residues. V was pared by 8 bases and J by 8 bases, with 5 bases of the junction left unmatched. The DNA of the CDR3 is TGTGCCAGCTCGCTAGCGGGAGGAGACATTCAGTACTTC. Protein: CASSLAGGDIQYF.

This clonotype was counted ten times or more. J is TRBJ2-5 and V is TRBV5-1; perhaps TRBD2 as D (7 bases). This CDR3 comprises 16 residues. V was clipped by 3 bases and J by 1 base, with 16 bases between them. Germline loops: CDR1 SGHRS, CDR2 YFSETQ. The CDR3 sequence is CASSWGGNQFQETQYF. As DNA, the CDR3 is TGCGCCAGCAGCTGGGGGGGCAACCAATTCCAAGAGACCCAGTACTTC.

This clonotype was seen ten or more times. V and J are TRBV24-1 and TRBJ2-2, with D perhaps matching TRBD2 (6 bases). The length of the CDR3 is 15 residues. Germline lookup yields CDR1 KGHDR and CDR2 SFDVKD. V gave up 1 base and J gave up 5 bases, with 10 bases separating them. The CDR3 DNA reads TGTGCCACCAGTGATTTTGGAGGGAATACCGGGGAGCTGTTTTTT. Its protein is CATSDFGGNTGELFF.

Worth noting for this clonotype: This may be a read error: a much more frequent sequence differs by one nucleotide. This likely comes from a read error, as the CDR3 has no conserved phenylalanine or tryptophan at its end. The gene calls are TRBV12-3 or TRBV12-4 and TRBJ1-5, with a weak D call TRBD1 (5 bases). The V gene lost 1 base and the J gene lost 6 bases, with 10 bases spanning the gap. There are 14 residues in the CDR3. This CDR3 reads CASSLVAGTQPQHI. The CDR3 DNA is TGTGCCAGCAGTTTAGTCGCAGGGACTCAGCCCCAGCATATT.

V is TRBV20-1 and J is TRBJ1-2; the D gene is possibly TRBD1 (5 bases). There are 13 residues in the CDR3. Germline CDR1 reads DFQATT; CDR2 reads SNEGSKA (reference sequence). Deletions cut 6 bases from V and 7 bases from J, with 18 bases between. CDR3 nucleotides: TGCAGTGCCAGGCACCCCACGGGGGGTGGCTACACCTTC. Translation gives CSARHPTGGGYTF.

This clonotype was counted a few times. The chain couples TRBV20-1 to TRBJ2-3; 9 bases line up with TRBD1. The germline V gene encodes CDR1 DFQATT and CDR2 SNEGSKA (reference sequence). J gave up 3 bases and V 3 bases, and 7 bases lay outside the gene matches. CDR3 length: 15 residues. The DNA of the CDR3 is TGCAGTGCTAGGGGACAGGGTTTAGGGACAGATACGCAGTATTTT. Amino acids: CSARGQGLGTDTQYF.

This clonotype has only one observation. V is TRBV3-1 and J is TRBJ2-1, with 8 nucleotides matching TRBD1. Germline V gene lookup returns CDR1 LGHDT and CDR2 YNNKEL (reference sequence). CDR3 length: 15 residues. V lost 1 base to trimming and J lost 8 bases; unmatched junction nucleotides: 7. This chain's CDR3 is CASSQGTGITHEQFF. The CDR3 region has the DNA TGTGCCAGCAGCCAAGGGACAGGGATCACGCATGAGCAGTTCTTC.

In its sample, this clonotype was seen a few times. The V call is TRBV6-1, the J call TRBJ2-1; tentative D call: TRBD2 (6 bases). Deletions cut 7 bases from V and 0 bases from J, with 22 bases between. CDR1 and CDR2 (germline): MNHNS, SASEGT. This CDR3 comprises 18 residues. The CDR3 protein is CASTPAGGGLSSYNEQFF. Here the CDR3 DNA reads TGTGCCAGCACCCCAGCCGGGGGAGGCCTAAGCTCCTACAATGAGCAGTTCTTC.

This clonotype was found many times. The chain joins TRBV28 to TRBJ2-1; possibly TRBD2 for D (6 bases). The CDR3 runs 16 residues. The V gene's germline CDR1 is MDHEN and CDR2 SYDVKM. The V end was cut by 3 bases, the J end by 0 bases, with 12 bases between. In DNA form, the CDR3 reads TGTGCCAGCAGTTTGGGGAGGATAAGCTCCTACAATGAGCAGTTCTTC. Amino acids: CASSLGRISSYNEQFF.

This clonotype was detected many times. This chain links TRBV20-1 with TRBJ1-6; D remains ambiguous. V lost 0 bases and J lost 12, with 24 bases in between. The germline gives CDR1 DFQATT, CDR2 SNEGSKA (reference sequence). The CDR3 length is 17 residues. The CDR3 coding sequence is TGCAGTGCTAGAGATTCAGAACCGACCGGGCCCCAGTTACCCCTCCACTTT. It codes for CSARDSEPTGPQLPLHF.

This clonotype was observed at least ten times. The chain couples TRBV20-1 to TRBJ1-2, with D unresolved. The germline V and J ends were trimmed by 3 bases and 5 bases, with 22 bases remaining between them. This CDR3 contains 16 residues. The germline CDR1 and CDR2 sequences are DFQATT and SNEGSKA (reference sequence). The CDR3: CSASIDRASVGYGYTF. The CDR3 bases are TGCAGTGCTAGTATCGATCGGGCCTCAGTGGGTTATGGCTACACCTTC.

This clonotype was detected ten times or more. The chain joins TRBV5-1 to TRBJ2-7, with 12 bases aligning to TRBD2. CDR3 size: 17 residues. CDR1 is SGHRS and CDR2 is YFSETQ in the germline V gene. V lost 6 bases, J lost 2 bases, and 12 bases stayed unmatched. In DNA, the CDR3 is TGCGCCAGCACGCCAGGACTAGCGGGGTCCTTCGCCTACGAGCAGTACTTC. This codes for CASTPGLAGSFAYEQYF.

This clonotype was recorded many times. V and J are TRBV12-3 or TRBV12-4 and TRBJ1-3; D is ambiguous. The ends were cut back, 3 bases at V and 4 bases at J, with 10 bases in the middle. This CDR3 comprises 14 residues. The CDR3, as DNA: TGTGCCAGCAGTTTGGAGGTTCCAGGAAACACCATATATTTT. Translation gives CASSLEVPGNTIYF.

The chain uses TRBV12-3 or TRBV12-4 and TRBJ2-1; a weak D match, TRBD1 (6 bases). V was cut by 6 bases and J by 10 bases, with 22 bases left in between. CDR3 length equals 15 residues. The CDR3 DNA is TGTGCCAGCAGAACCGGGACATCGGGCTCAGGGGAGCAGTTCTTC. Residues: CASRTGTSGSGEQFF.

There are many counts of this clonotype. The chain links TRBV27 to TRBJ1-1; 7 nucleotides align to TRBD1. V gave up 2 bases and J gave up 10 bases; unmatched junction bases: 13. This CDR3 has 15 amino acids. Germline lookup yields CDR1 MNHEY and CDR2 SMNVEV (reference sequence). The CDR3 bases are TGTGCCAGCAGTTTAAGCCTCATCGACAGGGTTGGAGCTTTCTTT. Encoded protein: CASSLSLIDRVGAFF.

The sample holds one count of this clonotype. The J gene is TRBJ1-4, the V gene TRBV2, with no clear D. The germline CDR1 and CDR2 sequences are SNHLY and FYNNEI. Trimming shortened V by 4 bases and J by 0 bases, and 9 bases separated the two germline ends. The CDR3 is made up of 15 amino acids. The CDR3 here is CASSGDRATNEKLFF. CDR3 nucleotide sequence: TGTGCCAGCAGTGGAGACCGGGCAACTAATGAAAAACTGTTTTTT.

This clonotype was counted ten times or more. V and J are TRBV12-3 or TRBV12-4 and TRBJ2-1; a possible D gene is TRBD2 (5 bases). V was cut by 5 bases and J by 3 bases, with 17 bases left in between. This CDR3 has 16 amino acids. CDR3 nucleotide sequence: TGTGCCAGCAGTGTCCTGGTGAGGGCCTTCTACAATGAGCAGTTCTTC. It codes for CASSVLVRAFYNEQFF.

This clonotype was seen a handful of times. CDR3 in DNA: TGTGCCAGCAGTTTATCGCTAACCTACGAGCAGTACTTC. As protein: CASSLSLTYEQYF. V gene TRBV28 combines with J gene TRBJ2-7; D is unresolved. V was pared by 1 base and J by 2 bases, with 6 bases between. The germline gives CDR1 MDHEN, CDR2 SYDVKM. This CDR3 has 13 residues.

V and J are TRBV6-5 and TRBJ2-5; TRBD1 matches at 8 bases. J lost 2 bases, V lost 4 bases, and 6 bases had no gene match. CDR3 length: 15 amino acids. From germline, CDR1 is MNHEY and CDR2 SVGAGI. This chain's CDR3 is CASSFRTGRQETQYF. The CDR3 region has the DNA TGTGCCAGCAGTTTCCGGACAGGGCGGCAAGAGACCCAGTACTTC.

This clonotype was counted at least ten times. V and J are TRBV29-1 and TRBJ2-2; D possibly corresponds to TRBD1 (6 bases). The ends were cut back, 6 bases at V and 5 bases at J, with 13 bases in the middle. The CDR3 spans 13 residues. Germline CDR1 SQVTM, CDR2 ANQGSEA. Here the CDR3 DNA reads TGCAGCGTCGCAGGGACACCTACCGGGGAGCTGTTTTTT. Translation: CSVAGTPTGELFF.

Many counts were recorded for this clonotype. J is TRBJ2-7 and V is TRBV5-1, with TRBD2 identical over 8 bases. J was trimmed by 6 bases and V by 2 bases; bases with no gene match: 4. The CDR3 spans 13 residues. The germline CDR1 and CDR2 sequences are SGHRS and YFSETQ. The CDR3 nucleotides read TGCGCCAGCAGCTTCCGGGCGGGGGGCGAGCAGTACTTC. Residues: CASSFRAGGEQYF.

The V gene is TRBV5-1, the J gene TRBJ2-7, with 12 bases matching TRBD2. From germline, CDR1 is SGHRS and CDR2 YFSETQ. V lost 4 bases to trimming and J lost 2 bases; unmatched junction nucleotides: 7. This CDR3 is 16 amino acids long. CDR3 nucleotide sequence: TGCGCCAGCAGCCCTACTAGCGGGGGGTTGGCCTACGAGCAGTACTTC. Amino acids: CASSPTSGGLAYEQYF.

This clonotype was observed many times. J is TRBJ2-2 and V is TRBV5-1; D is undetermined. The CDR3 loop spans 15 amino acids. V gave up 0 bases and J gave up 6 bases, with 12 bases separating them. CDR1 is SGHRS, CDR2 YFSETQ, per germline. The CDR3, as DNA: TGCGCCAGCAGCTTGGCTAGGGTTTACGCCGGGGAGCTGTTTTTT. Translating gives CASSLARVYAGELFF.